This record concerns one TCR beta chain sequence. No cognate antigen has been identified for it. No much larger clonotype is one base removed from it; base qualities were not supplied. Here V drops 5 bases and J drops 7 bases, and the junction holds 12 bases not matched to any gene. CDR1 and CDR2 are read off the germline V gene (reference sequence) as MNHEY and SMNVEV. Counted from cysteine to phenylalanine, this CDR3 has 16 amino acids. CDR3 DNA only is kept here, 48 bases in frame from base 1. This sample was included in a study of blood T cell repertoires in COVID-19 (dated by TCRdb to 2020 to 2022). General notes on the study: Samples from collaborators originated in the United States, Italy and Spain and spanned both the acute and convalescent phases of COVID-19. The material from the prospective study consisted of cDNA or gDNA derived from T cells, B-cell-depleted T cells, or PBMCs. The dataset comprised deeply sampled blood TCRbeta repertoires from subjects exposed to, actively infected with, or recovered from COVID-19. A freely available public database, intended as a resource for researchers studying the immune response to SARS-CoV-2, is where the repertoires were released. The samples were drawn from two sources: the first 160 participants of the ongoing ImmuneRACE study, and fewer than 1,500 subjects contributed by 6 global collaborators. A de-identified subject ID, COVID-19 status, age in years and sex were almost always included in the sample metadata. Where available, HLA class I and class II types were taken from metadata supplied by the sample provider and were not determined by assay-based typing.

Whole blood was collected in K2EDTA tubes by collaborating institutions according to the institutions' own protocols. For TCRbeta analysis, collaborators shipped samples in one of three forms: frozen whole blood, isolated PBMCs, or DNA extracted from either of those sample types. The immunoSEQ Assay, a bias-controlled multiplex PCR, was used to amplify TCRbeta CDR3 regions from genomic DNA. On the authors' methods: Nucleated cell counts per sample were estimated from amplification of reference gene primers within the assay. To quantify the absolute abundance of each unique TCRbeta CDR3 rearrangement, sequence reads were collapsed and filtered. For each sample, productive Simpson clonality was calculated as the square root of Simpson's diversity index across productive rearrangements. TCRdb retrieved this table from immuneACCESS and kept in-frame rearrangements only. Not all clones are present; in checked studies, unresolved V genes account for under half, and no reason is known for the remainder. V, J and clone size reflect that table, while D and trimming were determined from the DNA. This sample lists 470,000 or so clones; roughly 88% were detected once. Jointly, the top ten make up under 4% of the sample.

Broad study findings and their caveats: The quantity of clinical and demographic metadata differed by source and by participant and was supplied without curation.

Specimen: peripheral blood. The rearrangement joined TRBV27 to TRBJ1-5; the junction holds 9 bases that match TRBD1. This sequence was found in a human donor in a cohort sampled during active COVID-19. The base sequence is TGTGCCAGCAGTCTCCATATCGGGACAGGGATACAGCCCCAGCATTTT. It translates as CASSLHIGTGIQPQHF.